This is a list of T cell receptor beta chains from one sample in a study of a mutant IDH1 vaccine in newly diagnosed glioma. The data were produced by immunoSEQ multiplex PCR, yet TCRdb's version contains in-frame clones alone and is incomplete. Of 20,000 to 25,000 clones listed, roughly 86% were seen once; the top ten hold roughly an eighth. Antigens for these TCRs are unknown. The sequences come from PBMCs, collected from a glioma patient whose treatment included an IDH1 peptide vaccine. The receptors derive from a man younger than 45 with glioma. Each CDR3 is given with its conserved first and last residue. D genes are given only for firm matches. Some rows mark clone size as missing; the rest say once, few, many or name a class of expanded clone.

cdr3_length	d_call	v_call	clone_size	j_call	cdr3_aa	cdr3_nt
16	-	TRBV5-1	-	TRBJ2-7	CASSLGPEGVSYEQYF	TGCGCCAGCAGCTTGGGCCCGGAGGGTGTCTCCTACGAGCAGTACTTC
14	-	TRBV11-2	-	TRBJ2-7	CASSLVVSPYEQYF	TGTGCCAGCAGCTTAGTAGTCAGTCCCTACGAGCAGTACTTC
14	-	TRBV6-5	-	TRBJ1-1	CASSFPQGQGKAFF	TGTGCCAGCAGTTTCCCTCAGGGCCAGGGGAAGGCTTTCTTT
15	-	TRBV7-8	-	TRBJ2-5	CASSLAQGRQETQYF	TGTGCCAGCAGCTTAGCACAGGGCCGCCAAGAGACCCAGTACTTC
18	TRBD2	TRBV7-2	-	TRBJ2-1	CASSFGLAGPGSYNEQFF	TGTGCCAGCAGCTTTGGACTAGCGGGACCAGGCTCCTACAATGAGCAGTTCTTC
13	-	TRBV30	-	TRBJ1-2	CAWRVGISYGYTF	TGTGCCTGGAGGGTAGGGATTTCCTATGGCTACACCTTC
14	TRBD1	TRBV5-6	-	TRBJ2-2	CASSPTGYTGELFF	TGTGCCAGCAGCCCGACAGGGTACACCGGGGAGCTGTTTTTT
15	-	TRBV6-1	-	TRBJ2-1	CASSEGFGPYNEQFF	TGTGCCAGCAGTGAAGGCTTTGGCCCCTACAATGAGCAGTTCTTC
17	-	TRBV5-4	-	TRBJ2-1	CASSPGGSGLSYNEQFF	TGTGCCAGCAGCCCCGGAGGGAGCGGCCTCTCCTACAATGAGCAGTTCTTC
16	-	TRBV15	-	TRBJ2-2	CATSRARSSNTGELFF	TGTGCCACCAGCAGAGCACGTAGCTCGAACACCGGGGAGCTGTTTTTT
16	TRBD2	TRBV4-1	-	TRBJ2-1	CASSQESASGVNEQFF	TGCGCCAGCAGCCAAGAAAGCGCTAGCGGGGTCAATGAGCAGTTCTTC
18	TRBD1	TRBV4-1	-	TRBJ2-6	CASSQRTGGTSGANVLTF	TGCGCCAGCAGCCAACGGACAGGGGGCACAAGTGGGGCCAACGTCCTGACTTTC
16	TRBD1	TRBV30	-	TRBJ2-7	CAWSARTGFKSYEQYF	TGTGCCTGGAGTGCGAGGACAGGATTTAAATCCTACGAGCAGTACTTC
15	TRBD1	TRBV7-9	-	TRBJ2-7	CASSAGQGESYEQYF	TGTGCCAGCAGCGCCGGACAGGGCGAATCCTACGAGCAGTACTTC
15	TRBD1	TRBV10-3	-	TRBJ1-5	CAISDSDRGYQPQHF	TGTGCCATCAGTGATTCGGACAGGGGCTATCAGCCCCAGCATTTT
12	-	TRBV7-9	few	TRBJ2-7	CASRAGSLSENF	TGTGCCAGCAGGGCCGGGAGTCTCAGCGAGAACTTC
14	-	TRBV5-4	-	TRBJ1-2	CASSFPGQSRGYTF	TGTGCCAGCAGCTTCCCTGGACAGTCACGCGGCTACACCTTC
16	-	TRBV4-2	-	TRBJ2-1	CASSQDISLSYNEQFF	TGTGCCAGCAGCCAAGATATCAGCTTATCCTACAATGAGCAGTTCTTC
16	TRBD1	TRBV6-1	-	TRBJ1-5	CASSAGQGRSNQPQHF	TGTGCCAGCAGTGCGGGACAGGGTCGAAGCAATCAGCCCCAGCATTTT
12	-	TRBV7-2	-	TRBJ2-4	CASSLRSNIQYF	TGTGCCAGCAGCTTAAGGTCAAACATTCAGTACTTC
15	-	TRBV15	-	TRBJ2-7	CATSRDYGLSYEQYF	TGTGCCACCAGCAGAGATTATGGACTTTCCTACGAGCAGTACTTC
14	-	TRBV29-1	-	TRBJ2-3	CSVKSATSTDTQYF	TGCAGCGTCAAAAGCGCAACTAGCACAGATACGCAGTATTTT
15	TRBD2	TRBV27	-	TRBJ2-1	CASSRLAGSYNEQFF	TGTGCCAGCAGTCGACTAGCGGGATCCTACAATGAGCAGTTCTTC
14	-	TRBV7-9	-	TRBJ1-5	CASSPGVTGVPQHF	TGTGCCAGCAGCCCTGGAGTGACCGGAGTGCCCCAGCATTTT
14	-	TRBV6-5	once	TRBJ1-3	CASSRREAGNTIYF	TGTGCCAGCAGCCGGCGGGAAGCTGGAAACACCATATATTTT
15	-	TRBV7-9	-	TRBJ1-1	CASSPSRAGGTEAFF	TGTGCCAGCAGCCCCTCACGGGCAGGCGGCACTGAAGCTTTCTTT
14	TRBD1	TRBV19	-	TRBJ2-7	CASTPRTGYYEQYF	TGTGCCAGTACTCCCCGGACAGGGTACTACGAGCAGTACTTC
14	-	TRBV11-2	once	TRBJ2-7	CASSLYREEREQYF	TGTGCCAGCAGCTTATACAGGGAAGAGCGCGAGCAGTACTTC
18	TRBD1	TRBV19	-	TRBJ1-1	CASSTTWVRDRVNTEAFF	TGTGCCAGTAGTACCACCTGGGTCCGGGACAGGGTGAACACTGAAGCTTTCTTT
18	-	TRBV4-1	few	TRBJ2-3	CASSHSKTSPTPTDTQYF	TGCGCCAGCAGCCATTCCAAGACAAGTCCGACCCCCACAGATACGCAGTATTTT
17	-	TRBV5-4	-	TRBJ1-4	CASSRKNRALAGEKLFF	TGTGCCAGCAGCAGAAAGAACAGGGCCTTGGCGGGTGAAAAACTGTTTTTT
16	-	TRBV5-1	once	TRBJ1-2	CASSPESGQSHYGYTF	TGCGCCAGCAGCCCGGAATCCGGACAGTCCCACTATGGCTACACCTTC
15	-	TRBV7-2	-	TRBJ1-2	CASSFTTRGNYGYTF	TGTGCCAGCAGCTTTACTACGCGGGGCAACTATGGCTACACCTTC
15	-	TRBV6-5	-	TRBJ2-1	CASKLRPATYNEQFF	TGTGCCAGCAAACTCCGGCCGGCCACCTACAATGAGCAGTTCTTC
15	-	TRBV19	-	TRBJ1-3	CASSIGTASGNTIYF	TGTGCCAGTAGTATAGGGACAGCTTCTGGAAACACCATATATTTT
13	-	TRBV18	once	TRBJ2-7	CASSPPVSYEQYF	TGTGCCAGCTCACCACCGGTGAGTTACGAGCAGTACTTC
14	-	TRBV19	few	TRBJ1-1	CASRTDPFSTEAFF	TGTGCCAGTAGAACGGACCCCTTTAGCACTGAAGCTTTCTTT
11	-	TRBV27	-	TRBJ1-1	CASESNTEAFF	TGTGCCAGCGAATCGAACACTGAAGCTTTCTTT
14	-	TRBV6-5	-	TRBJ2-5	CASSYFWGSETQYF	TGTGCCAGCAGTTACTTTTGGGGGTCGGAGACCCAGTACTTC
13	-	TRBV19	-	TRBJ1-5	CASTYGGDQPQHF	TGTGCCAGTACGTACGGGGGGGATCAGCCCCAGCATTTT
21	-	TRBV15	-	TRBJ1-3	CATSRVRSYSEIPLSGNTIYF	TGTGCCACCAGCAGAGTAAGATCGTATTCAGAGATCCCGCTCTCTGGAAACACCATATATTTT
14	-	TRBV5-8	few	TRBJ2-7	CASSLSGLSYEQYF	TGTGCCAGCAGCTTAAGCGGGCTCTCCTACGAGCAGTACTTC
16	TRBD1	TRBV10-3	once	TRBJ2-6	CAISSDRGSGANVLTF	TGTGCCATCAGCTCGGACAGGGGCTCTGGGGCCAACGTCCTGACTTTC
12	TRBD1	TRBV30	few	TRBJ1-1	CAWSPDRFEAFF	TGTGCCTGGAGTCCGGACAGGTTTGAAGCTTTCTTT
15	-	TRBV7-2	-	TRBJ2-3	CASSLFPGDTDTQYF	TGTGCCAGCAGCTTATTCCCCGGAGACACAGATACGCAGTATTTT
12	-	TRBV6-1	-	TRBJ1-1	CASGQLNTEAFF	TGTGCCAGCGGACAGTTGAACACTGAAGCTTTCTTT
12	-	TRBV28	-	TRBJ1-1	CASRGRNTEAFF	TGTGCCAGCAGGGGGAGGAACACTGAAGCTTTCTTT
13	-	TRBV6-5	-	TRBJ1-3	CASRSTGLDTIYF	TGTGCCAGCAGGTCCACAGGGTTGGACACCATATATTTT
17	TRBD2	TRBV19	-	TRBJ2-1	CASSILGLAGVGNEQFF	TGTGCCAGTAGTATCCTAGGGCTAGCGGGAGTCGGCAATGAGCAGTTCTTC
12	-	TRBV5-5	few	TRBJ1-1	CASSHPSLEAFF	TGTGCCAGCAGCCATCCCAGTCTCGAAGCTTTCTTT
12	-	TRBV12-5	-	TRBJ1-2	CASGLVANPETF	TGTGCTAGTGGTTTGGTCGCTAATCCCGAAACCTTC
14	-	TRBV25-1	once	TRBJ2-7	CASSQFGNGHEQYF	TGTGCCAGCAGTCAGTTCGGGAACGGACACGAGCAGTACTTC
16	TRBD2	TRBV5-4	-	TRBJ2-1	CASSLAGTRVTNEQFF	TGTGCCAGCAGCTTGGCCGGGACTAGAGTGACGAATGAGCAGTTCTTC
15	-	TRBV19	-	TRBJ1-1	CASSIIRATNTEAFF	TGTGCCAGTAGTATAATCCGGGCAACGAACACTGAAGCTTTCTTT